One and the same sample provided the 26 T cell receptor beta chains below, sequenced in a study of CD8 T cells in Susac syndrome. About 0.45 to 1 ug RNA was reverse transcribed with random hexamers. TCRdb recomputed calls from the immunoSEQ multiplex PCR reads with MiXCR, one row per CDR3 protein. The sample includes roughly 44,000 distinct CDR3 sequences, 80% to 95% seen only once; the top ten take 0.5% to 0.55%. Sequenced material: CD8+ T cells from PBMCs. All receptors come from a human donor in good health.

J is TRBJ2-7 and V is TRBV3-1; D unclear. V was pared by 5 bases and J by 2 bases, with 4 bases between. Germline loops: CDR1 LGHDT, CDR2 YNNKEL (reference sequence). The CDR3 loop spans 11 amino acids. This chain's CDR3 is CASSAAYEQYF. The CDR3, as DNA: TGTGCCAGCAGCGCGGCCTACGAGCAGTACTTC.

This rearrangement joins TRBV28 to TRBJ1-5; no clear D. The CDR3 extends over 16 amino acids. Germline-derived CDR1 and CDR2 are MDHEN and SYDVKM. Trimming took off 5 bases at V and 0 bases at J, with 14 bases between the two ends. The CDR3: CASSGEEFYSNQPQHF. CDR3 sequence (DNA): TGTGCCAGCAGTGGGGAAGAGTTCTATAGCAATCAGCCCCAGCATTTT. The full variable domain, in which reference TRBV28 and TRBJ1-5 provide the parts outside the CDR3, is DVKVTQSSRYLVKRTGEKVFLECVQDMDHENMFWYRQDPGLGLRLIYFSYDVKMKEKGDIPEGYSVSREKKERFSLILESASTNQTSMYLCASSGEEFYSNQPQHFGDGTRLSIL.

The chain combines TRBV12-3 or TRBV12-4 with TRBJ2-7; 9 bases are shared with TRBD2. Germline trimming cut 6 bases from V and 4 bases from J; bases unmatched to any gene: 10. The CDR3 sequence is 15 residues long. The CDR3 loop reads CASSVLAGSFYEQYF. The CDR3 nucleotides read TGTGCCAGCAGCGTTCTAGCGGGAAGTTTTTACGAGCAGTACTTC.

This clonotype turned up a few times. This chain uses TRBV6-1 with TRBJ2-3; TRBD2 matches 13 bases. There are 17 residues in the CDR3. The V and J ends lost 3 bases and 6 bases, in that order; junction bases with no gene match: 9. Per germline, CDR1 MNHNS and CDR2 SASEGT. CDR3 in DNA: TGTGCCAGCAGTGAGTTTGGACTAGCGGGAGACGAGGATACGCAGTATTTT. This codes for CASSEFGLAGDEDTQYF.

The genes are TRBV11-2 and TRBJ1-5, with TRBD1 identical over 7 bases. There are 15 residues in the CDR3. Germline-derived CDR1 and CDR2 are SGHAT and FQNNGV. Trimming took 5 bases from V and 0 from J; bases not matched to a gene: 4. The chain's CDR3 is CASSRGTDSNQPQHF. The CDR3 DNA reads TGTGCCAGCAGCCGAGGGACAGATAGCAATCAGCCCCAGCATTTT. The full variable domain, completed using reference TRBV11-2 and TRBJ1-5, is EAGVAQSPRYKIIEKRQSVAFWCNPISGHATLYWYQQILGQGPKLLIQFQNNGVVDDSQLPKDRFSAERLKGVDSTLKIQPAKLEDSAVYLCASSRGTDSNQPQHFGDGTRLSIL.

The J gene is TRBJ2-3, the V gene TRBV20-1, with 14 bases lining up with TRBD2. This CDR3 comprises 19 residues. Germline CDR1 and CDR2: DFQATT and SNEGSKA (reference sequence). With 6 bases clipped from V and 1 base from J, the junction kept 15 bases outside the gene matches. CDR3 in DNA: TGCAGTGCCAGGCGGGGGACTAGCGGGAGCCGGTTGGGCACAGATACGCAGTATTTT. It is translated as CSARRGTSGSRLGTDTQYF.

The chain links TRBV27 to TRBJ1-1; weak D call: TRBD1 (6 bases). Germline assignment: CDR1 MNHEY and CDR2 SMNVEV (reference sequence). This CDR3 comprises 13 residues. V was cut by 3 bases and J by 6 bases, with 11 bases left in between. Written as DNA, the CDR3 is TGTGCCAGCAGTTTTGGGGGCGGCTCTGAAGCTTTCTTT. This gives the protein CASSFGGGSEAFF.

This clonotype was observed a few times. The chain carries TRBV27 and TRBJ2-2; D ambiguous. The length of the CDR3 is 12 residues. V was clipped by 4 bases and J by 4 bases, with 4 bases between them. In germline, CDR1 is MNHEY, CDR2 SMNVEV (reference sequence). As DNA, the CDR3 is TGTGCCAGCAGTTGGGGCACCGGGGAGCTGTTTTTT. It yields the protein CASSWGTGELFF.

The CDR3, as DNA: TGTGCCAGCAGTTTAGCCCTTGGCGGAGCGGATCAGCCCCAGCATTTT. Protein sequence: CASSLALGGADQPQHF. V usage is TRBV28 and J usage is TRBJ1-5; no clear D. This CDR3 is 16 amino acids long. Per germline, CDR1 MDHEN and CDR2 SYDVKM. The ends were cut back, 2 bases at V and 5 bases at J, with 16 bases in the middle.

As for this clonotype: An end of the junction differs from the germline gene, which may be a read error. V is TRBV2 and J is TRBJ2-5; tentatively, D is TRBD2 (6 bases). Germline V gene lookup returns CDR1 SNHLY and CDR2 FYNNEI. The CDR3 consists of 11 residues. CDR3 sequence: CASSVQRARDF. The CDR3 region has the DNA TGTGCCAGCAGTGTCCAGCGGGCGCGGGACTTC.

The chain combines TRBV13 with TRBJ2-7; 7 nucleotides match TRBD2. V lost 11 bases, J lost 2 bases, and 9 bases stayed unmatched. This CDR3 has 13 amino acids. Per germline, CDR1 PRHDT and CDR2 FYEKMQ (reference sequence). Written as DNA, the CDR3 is TGTGCCTCTCTCCCCGGGGGGACCTACGAGCAGTACTTC. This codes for CASLPGGTYEQYF.

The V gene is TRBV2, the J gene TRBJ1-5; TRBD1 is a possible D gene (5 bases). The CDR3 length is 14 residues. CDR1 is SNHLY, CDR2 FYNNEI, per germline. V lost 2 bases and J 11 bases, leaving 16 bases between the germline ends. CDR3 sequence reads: CASSEYGQLWTQHF. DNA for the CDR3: TGTGCCAGCAGTGAATACGGACAACTCTGGACCCAGCATTTT.

As DNA, the CDR3 is TGTGCCAGCAGCCAAGAAGGCAGGGGCCCCTACGAGCAGTACTTC. This translates into CASSQEGRGPYEQYF. This chain connects TRBV3-1 to TRBJ2-7; possibly TRBD1 for D (6 bases). CDR3 length: 15 residues. Trimming removed 0 bases from V and 2 bases from J, with 11 bases in between. The V gene's germline CDR1 is LGHDT and CDR2 YNNKEL (reference sequence).

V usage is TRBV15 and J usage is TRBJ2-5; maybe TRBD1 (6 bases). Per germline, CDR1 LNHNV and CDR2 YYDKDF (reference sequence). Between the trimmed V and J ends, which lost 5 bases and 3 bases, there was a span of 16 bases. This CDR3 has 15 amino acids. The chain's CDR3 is CATSRSTGLEETQYF. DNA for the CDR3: TGTGCCACCAGCCGCTCGACAGGTCTTGAAGAGACCCAGTACTTC.

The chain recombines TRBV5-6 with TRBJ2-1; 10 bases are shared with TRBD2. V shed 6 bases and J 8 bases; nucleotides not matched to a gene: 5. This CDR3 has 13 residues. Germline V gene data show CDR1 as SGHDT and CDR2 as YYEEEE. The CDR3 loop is CASKASGSYEQFF. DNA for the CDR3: TGTGCCAGCAAGGCTAGCGGGAGCTATGAGCAGTTCTTC.

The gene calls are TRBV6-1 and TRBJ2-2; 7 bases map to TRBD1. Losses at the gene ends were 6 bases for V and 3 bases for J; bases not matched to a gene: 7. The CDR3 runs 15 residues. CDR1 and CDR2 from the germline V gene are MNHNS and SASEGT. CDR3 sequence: CASRQTGVDTGELFF. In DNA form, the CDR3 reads TGTGCCAGCAGACAAACAGGGGTGGACACCGGGGAGCTGTTTTTT.

The CDR3 DNA follows: TGTGCCAGCAGCCCTTGGACAGGGGCTAACTATGGCTACACCTTC. It encodes CASSPWTGANYGYTF. The chain couples TRBV3-1 to TRBJ1-2; 9 bases map to TRBD1. V was pared by 4 bases and J by 0 bases, with 3 bases of the junction left unmatched. The CDR3 contains 15 residues. The germline gives CDR1 LGHDT, CDR2 YNNKEL (reference sequence).

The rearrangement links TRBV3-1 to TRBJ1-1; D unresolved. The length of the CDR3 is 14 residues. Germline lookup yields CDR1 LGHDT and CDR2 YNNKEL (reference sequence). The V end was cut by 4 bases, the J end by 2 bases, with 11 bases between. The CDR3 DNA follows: TGTGCCAGCAGCCTTAGGGCGCCCAACACTGAAGCTTTCTTT. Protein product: CASSLRAPNTEAFF.

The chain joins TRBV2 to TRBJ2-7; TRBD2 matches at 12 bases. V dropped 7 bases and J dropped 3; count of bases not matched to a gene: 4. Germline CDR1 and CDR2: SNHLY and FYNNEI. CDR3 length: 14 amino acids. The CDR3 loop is CASTGLAGLYEQYF. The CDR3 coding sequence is TGTGCCAGCACCGGACTAGCGGGACTCTACGAGCAGTACTTC. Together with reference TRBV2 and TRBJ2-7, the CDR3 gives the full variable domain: EPEVTQTPSHQVTQMGQEVILRCVPISNHLYFYWYRQILGQKVEFLVSFYNNEISEKSEIFDDQFSVERPDGSNFTLKIRSTKLEDSAMYFCASTGLAGLYEQYFGPGTRLTVT.

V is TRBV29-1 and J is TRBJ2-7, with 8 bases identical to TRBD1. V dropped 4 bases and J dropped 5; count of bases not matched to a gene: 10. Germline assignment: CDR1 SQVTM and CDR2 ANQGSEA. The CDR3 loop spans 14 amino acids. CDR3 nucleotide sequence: TGCAGCGTTGGGGTGGACAGGGTTGGCCACGAGCAGTACTTC. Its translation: CSVGVDRVGHEQYF.

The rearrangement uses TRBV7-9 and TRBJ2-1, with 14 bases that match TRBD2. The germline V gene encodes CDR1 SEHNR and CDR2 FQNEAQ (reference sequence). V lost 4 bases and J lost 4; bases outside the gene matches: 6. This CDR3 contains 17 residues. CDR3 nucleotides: TGTGCCAGCAGCTCGTTCGGGACTAGCGGGAGATACAATGAGCAGTTCTTC. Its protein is CASSSFGTSGRYNEQFF. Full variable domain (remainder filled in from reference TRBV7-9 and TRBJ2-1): DTGVSQNPRHKITKRGQNVTFRCDPISEHNRLYWYRQTLGQGPEFLTYFQNEAQLEKSRLLSDRFSAERPKGSFSTLEIQRTEQGDSAMYLCASSSFGTSGRYNEQFFGPGTRLTVL.

The CDR3 DNA sequence: TGTGCCAGCAGTGAGTTACAGGGCAATCAGCCCCAGCATTTT. This codes for CASSELQGNQPQHF. The rearrangement links TRBV28 to TRBJ1-5; a weak D match, TRBD1 (5 bases). CDR1 and CDR2 (germline): MDHEN, SYDVKM. This CDR3 is 14 amino acids long. V was clipped by 5 bases and J by 2 bases, with 10 bases between them.

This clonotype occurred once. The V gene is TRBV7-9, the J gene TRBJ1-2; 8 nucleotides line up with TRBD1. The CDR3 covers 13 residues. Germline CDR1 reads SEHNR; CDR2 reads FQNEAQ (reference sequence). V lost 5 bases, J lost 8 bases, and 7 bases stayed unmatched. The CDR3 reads CASSPDRAEGYTF. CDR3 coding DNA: TGTGCCAGCAGCCCGGACAGGGCGGAAGGCTACACCTTC.

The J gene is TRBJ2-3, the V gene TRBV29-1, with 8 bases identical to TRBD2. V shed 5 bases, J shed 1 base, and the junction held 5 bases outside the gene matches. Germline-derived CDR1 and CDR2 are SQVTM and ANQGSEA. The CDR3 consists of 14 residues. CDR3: CSVPAGEGTDTQYF. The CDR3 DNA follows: TGCAGCGTTCCAGCGGGAGAGGGCACAGATACGCAGTATTTT.

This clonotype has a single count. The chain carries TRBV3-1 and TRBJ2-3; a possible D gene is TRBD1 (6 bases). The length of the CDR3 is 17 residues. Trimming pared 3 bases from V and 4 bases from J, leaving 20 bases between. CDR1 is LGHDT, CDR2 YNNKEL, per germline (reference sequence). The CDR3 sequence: CASSQGQEGEWADTQYF. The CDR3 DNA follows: TGTGCCAGCAGCCAGGGCCAAGAGGGGGAGTGGGCAGATACGCAGTATTTT.

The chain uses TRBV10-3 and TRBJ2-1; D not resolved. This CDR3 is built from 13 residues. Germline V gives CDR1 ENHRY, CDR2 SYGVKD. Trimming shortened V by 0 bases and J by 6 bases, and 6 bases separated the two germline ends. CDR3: CAISESPRNEQFF. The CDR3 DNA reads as TGTGCCATCAGTGAGTCGCCCCGCAATGAGCAGTTCTTC.